The present T cell receptor beta chain was sequenced within a study of neurological immune-mediated disorders. This clonotype was observed many times. Its ends do not fully match the called genes, so a read error is possible. The germline CDR1 and CDR2 sequences are SGHRS and YFSETQ. This CDR3 has 18 residues. MiXCR, applied by TCRdb to the 5' RACE reads, yields one record per CDR3 protein. Here the sample spans fewer than 80,000 distinct CDR3 sequences, roughly 5.6% being singletons. The rearrangement links TRBV5-1 to TRBJ1-6; 9 nucleotides match TRBD1. Input material: PBMCs. The source of this sequence is a woman in her thirties with multiple sclerosis. CDR3: CASSPGLTGTGSYSPLNF. Here the CDR3 DNA reads TGCGCCAGCAGCCCGGGTTTAACCGGGACAGGGTCTTACTCACCCCTCAACTTT.